The 5 T cell receptor beta chains given below trace back to one sample, sequenced in a study of T cell changes during pregnancy in multiple sclerosis. Clones were sequenced by immunoSEQ multiplex PCR, and TCRdb holds only the in-frame ones, with some missing. The data show roughly 64,000 clones, approximately 90% seen once. Material: peripheral blood, obtained in the second trimester of pregnancy. The source is a female donor with multiple sclerosis, enrolled in a pregnancy study.

V and J are TRBV19 and TRBJ1-5; D remains ambiguous. Per germline, CDR1 LNHDA and CDR2 SQIVND (reference sequence). The CDR3 has 16 residues. V was shortened by 7 bases and J by 5 bases, with 21 bases between the two germline ends. The DNA of the CDR3 is TGTGCCAGTAAGAGGAGGTCGGACGGACGACATCAGCCCCAGCATTTT. Translating gives CASKRRSDGRHQPQHF.

The chain combines TRBV6-6 with TRBJ1-1; 7 bases map to TRBD1. This CDR3 comprises 16 residues. CDR1 is MNHNY and CDR2 is SVGAGI in the germline V gene (reference sequence). Unmatched junction bases numbered 14, after V lost 6 bases and J lost 4 bases. The CDR3: CASSDRGGAFSTEAFF. DNA of the CDR3: TGTGCCAGCAGCGATCGAGGGGGCGCGTTTTCCACTGAAGCTTTCTTT.

This clone was picked up one time. This CDR3 reads CASSGGTVSYEQYF. The CDR3 DNA follows: TGTGCCAGCAGCGGGGGGACAGTGTCCTACGAGCAGTACTTC. This chain links TRBV5-8 with TRBJ2-7, with a weak D call TRBD1 (7 bases). The CDR3 runs 14 residues. V was clipped by 4 bases and J by 1 base, with 12 bases between them. Per germline, CDR1 SGHTS and CDR2 YDEGEE.

The chain links TRBV2 to TRBJ1-6, with 8 bases fitting TRBD1. The CDR3 totals 15 residues. The V segment lost 8 bases and the J segment 6 bases; nucleotides outside the gene matches: 9. Germline V CDR1 and CDR2: SNHLY, FYNNEI. In DNA form, the CDR3 reads TGTGCCAGCGGAAGGACAGGGCCTTTTAATTCACCCCTCCACTTT. Its translation is CASGRTGPFNSPLHF. Based on the CDR3 plus reference TRBV2 and TRBJ1-6, the full variable domain is EPEVTQTPSHQVTQMGQEVILRCVPISNHLYFYWYRQILGQKVEFLVSFYNNEISEKSEIFDDQFSVERPDGSNFTLKIRSTKLEDSAMYFCASGRTGPFNSPLHFGNGTRLTVT.

The chain joins TRBV4-1 to TRBJ1-1; D gene ambiguous. V lost 0 bases to trimming and J lost 0 bases, with 5 bases between them. The CDR3 is 14 residues long. The germline V gene has CDR1 MGHRA and CDR2 YSYEKL. CDR3 nucleotide sequence: TGCGCCAGCAGCCAAGATTACTTGAACACTGAAGCTTTCTTT. This gives the protein CASSQDYLNTEAFF.